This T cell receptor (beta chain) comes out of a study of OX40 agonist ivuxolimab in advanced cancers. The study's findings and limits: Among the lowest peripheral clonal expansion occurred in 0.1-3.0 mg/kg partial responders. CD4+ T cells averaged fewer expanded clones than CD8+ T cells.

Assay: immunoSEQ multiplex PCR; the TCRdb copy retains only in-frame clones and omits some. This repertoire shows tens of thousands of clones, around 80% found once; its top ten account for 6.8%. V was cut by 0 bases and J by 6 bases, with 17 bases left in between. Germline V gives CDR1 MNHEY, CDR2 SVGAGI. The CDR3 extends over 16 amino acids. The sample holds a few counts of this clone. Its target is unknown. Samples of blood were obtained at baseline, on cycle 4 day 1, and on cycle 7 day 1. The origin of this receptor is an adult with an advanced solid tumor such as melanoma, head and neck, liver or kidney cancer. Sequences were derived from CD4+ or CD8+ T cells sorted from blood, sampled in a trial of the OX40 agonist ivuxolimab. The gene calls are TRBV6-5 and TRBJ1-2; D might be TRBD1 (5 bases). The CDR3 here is CASSYSDSLTIDGYTF. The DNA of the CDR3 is TGTGCCAGCAGTTACTCCGACAGCCTAACAATCGATGGCTACACCTTC.